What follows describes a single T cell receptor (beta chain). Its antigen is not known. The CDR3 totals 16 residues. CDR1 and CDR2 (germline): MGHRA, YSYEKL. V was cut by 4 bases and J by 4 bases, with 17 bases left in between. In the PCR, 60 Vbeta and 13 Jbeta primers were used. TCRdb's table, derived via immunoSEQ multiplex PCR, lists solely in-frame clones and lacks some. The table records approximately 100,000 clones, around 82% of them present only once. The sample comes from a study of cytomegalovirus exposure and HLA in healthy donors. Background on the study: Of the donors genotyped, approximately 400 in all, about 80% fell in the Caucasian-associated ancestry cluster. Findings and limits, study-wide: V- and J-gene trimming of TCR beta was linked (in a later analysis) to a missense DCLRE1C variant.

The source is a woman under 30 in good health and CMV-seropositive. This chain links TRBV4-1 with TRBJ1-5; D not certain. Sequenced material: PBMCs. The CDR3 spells CASSPRLERGNQPQHF. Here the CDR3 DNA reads TGCGCCAGCAGCCCTAGACTGGAACGGGGAAATCAGCCCCAGCATTTT.